The text below deals with one T cell receptor (beta chain). Its matching antigen is unknown. The use of a sample-barcoded 5' primer and a J-beta primer mix characterized a second PCR of roughly 7 to 12 cycles. TCRdb recomputed calls from the 5' RACE reads with MiXCR, one row per CDR3 protein. This sample yields 700,000 to 950,000 distinct CDR3 sequences, of which about 62% are seen a single time; approximately 21% belongs to the top ten. These data come from a study of blood T cells in healthy people across ages. Study context: The template switching approach captured approximately one barcoded beta molecule for every two T cells.

The CDR3 runs 12 residues. CDR1 and CDR2 from the germline V gene are SGHRS and YFSETQ. V was trimmed by 0 bases and J by 6 bases, leaving 7 bases between them. Study-wide findings and caveats: With unsorted PBMCs, a conclusive comparison of naive versus antigen-experienced cells was not possible. It was the long-lived donors that had more naive CD4+ cells and higher diversity than aged donors. The CMV status of each donor remained undetermined, and this could have confounded shifts in expanded clonotypes.

The TCR was taken from a man aged 25-40 years in good health. The chain uses TRBV5-1 and TRBJ2-7; unclear D gene. The sample comprised blood. The CDR3 coding sequence is TGCGCCAGCAGCTTGGAGGAAGGCGAGCAGTACTTC. Protein: CASSLEEGEQYF.